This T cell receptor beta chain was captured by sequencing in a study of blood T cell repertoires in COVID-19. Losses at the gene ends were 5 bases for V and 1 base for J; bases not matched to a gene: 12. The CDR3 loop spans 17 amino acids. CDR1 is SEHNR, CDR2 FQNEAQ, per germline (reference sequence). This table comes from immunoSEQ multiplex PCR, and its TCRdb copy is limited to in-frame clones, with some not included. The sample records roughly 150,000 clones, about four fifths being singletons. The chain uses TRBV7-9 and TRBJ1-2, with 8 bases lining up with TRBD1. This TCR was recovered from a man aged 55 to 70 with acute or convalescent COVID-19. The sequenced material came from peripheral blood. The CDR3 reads CASSPFAGQGNNYGYTF. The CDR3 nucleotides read TGTGCCAGCAGCCCATTTGCCGGACAGGGAAATAACTATGGCTACACCTTC.